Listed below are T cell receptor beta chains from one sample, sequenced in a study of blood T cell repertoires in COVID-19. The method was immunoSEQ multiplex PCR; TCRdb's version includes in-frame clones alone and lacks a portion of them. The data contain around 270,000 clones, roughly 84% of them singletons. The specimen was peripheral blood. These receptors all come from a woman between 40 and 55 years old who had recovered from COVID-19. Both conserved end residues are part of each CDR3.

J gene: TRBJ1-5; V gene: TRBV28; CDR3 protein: CASSFSDSSYSNQPQHF
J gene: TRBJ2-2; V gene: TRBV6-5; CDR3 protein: CASSYDSANTGELFF
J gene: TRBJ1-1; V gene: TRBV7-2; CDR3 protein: CASIRDRFITEAFF
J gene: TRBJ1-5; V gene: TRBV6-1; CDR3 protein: CASSDEENQPQHF
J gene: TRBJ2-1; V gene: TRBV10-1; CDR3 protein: CASSESLGAKGEQFF
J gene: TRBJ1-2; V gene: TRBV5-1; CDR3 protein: CASAGGASGYTF
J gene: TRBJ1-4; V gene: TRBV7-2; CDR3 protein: CASSFDRGKLFF
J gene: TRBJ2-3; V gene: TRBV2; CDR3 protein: CASSEYASEYF
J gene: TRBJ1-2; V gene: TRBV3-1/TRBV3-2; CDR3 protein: CASSHRTGSYGYTF
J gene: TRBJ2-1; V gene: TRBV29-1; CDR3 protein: CSVERTGDYNEQFF
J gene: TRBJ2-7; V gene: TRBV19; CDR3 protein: CASRGQGTGEQYF
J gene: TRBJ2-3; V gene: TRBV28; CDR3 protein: CASSSLGSTQYF
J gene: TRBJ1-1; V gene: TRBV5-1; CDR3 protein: CASSSGTGDRNTEAFF
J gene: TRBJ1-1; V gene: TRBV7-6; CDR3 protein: CASSSQGSLTEAFF
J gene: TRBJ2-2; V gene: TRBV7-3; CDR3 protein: CASSTRAQGTGELFF
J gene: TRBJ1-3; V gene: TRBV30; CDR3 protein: CAWRGDRANTIYF
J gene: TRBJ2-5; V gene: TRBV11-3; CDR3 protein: CASSLVSSATAQYF
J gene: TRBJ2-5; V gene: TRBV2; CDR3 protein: CASTGTSGETQYF
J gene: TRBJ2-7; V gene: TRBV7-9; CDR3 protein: CASSLGAGSSYEQYF
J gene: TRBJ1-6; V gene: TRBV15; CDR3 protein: CATSRDGSSYNSPLHF
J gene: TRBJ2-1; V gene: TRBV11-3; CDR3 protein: CASSLDWRNEQFF
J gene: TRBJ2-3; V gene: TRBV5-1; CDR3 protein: CASTFRAGTTDTQYF
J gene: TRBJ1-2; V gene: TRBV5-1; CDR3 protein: CASSLDRFYGYTF
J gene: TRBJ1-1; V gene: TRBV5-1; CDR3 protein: CASSVTGGAGTEAFF
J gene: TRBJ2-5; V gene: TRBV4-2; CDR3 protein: CASSQEGQRGGGETQYF
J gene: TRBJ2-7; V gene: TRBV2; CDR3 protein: CASRQREHEQYF
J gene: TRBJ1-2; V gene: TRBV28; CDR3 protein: CASSLSEIYGYTF
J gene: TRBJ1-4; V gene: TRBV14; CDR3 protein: CASSDRAGDEKLFF
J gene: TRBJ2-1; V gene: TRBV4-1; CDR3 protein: CASSQTDRPYNEQFF
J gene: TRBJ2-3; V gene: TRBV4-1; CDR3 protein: CASSQERGGLPEPQYF
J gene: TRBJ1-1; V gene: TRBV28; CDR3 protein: CAIKSGQGYLNTEAFF
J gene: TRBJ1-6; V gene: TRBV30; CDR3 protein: CAQGGESFNSPLHF
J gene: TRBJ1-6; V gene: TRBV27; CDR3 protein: CASSREGLGNSPLHF
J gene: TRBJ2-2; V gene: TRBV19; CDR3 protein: CAIKPDRGLAGELFF
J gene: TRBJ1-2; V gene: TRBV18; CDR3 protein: CASSPKGQGNYGYTF
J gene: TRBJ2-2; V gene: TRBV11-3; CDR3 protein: CASSPWAGGNTGELFF